The rows below give T cell receptor beta chains drawn from one sample of a study of T-cell memory formation after mild COVID-19. TCRdb itself ran the 5' RACE reads through MiXCR, one entry per CDR3 protein. This table has approximately 45,000 distinct CDR3 sequences, over 6.5% appearing once. What was sequenced was PBMCs or a T cell subset sorted from them (not recorded which). The source is an adult who had mild COVID-19 (a few samples of this study predate the infection). Cell type and time point are not known. The conserved cysteine and the conserved F or W are not part of the CDR3 here.

j_call v_call cdr3_aa
TRBJ2-7 TRBV7-2 ASSLGTAYEQY
TRBJ2-1 TRBV6-5 ASSGQGRNEQF
TRBJ1-2 TRBV5-1 ASSLGNSNYGYT
TRBJ2-3 TRBV12-3/TRBV12-4 ASSPTSGRGITDTQY
TRBJ2-6 TRBV2 ASRRTASGANVLT
TRBJ2-3 TRBV7-8 ASSPRNSGTDTQY
TRBJ1-6 TRBV4-1 ASSQGFGTGALH
TRBJ2-2 TRBV12-3/TRBV12-4 ASSLGAGDTGELF
TRBJ1-5 TRBV7-2 ASSLGETFPQH
TRBJ2-7 TRBV18 ASSPLAGPSSYEQY
TRBJ2-5 TRBV2 ASRVGGRYQETQY
TRBJ1-2 TRBV4-2 ASSQVDIYSRNYGYT
TRBJ2-7 TRBV6-2/TRBV6-3 ASSGWEGASYEQY
TRBJ2-2 TRBV18 ASSPPSANTGELF
TRBJ2-7 TRBV6-5 ASSYGVTSLGQY
TRBJ2-1 TRBV11-1 ASSSRTSGSKSSYNEQF
TRBJ2-5 TRBV10-3 AISESIGQGETQY
TRBJ1-5 TRBV16 ASSQSRVSNQPQH
TRBJ2-7 TRBV19 ASSPELSYEQY
TRBJ1-2 TRBV3-1 ASTRAGYGYT
TRBJ2-3 TRBV20-1 SALAGGPDTDTQY
TRBJ1-4 TRBV7-9 ASSSPGQGNEKLF
TRBJ2-2 TRBV29-1 SVESDTGELF
TRBJ2-1 TRBV5-1 ASSLLAQNNEQF
TRBJ2-7 TRBV27 ASSLGQGGYEQY
TRBJ1-1 TRBV7-2 ASSQWEGREAF
TRBJ2-5 TRBV29-1 SVIGTVGETQY
TRBJ1-2 TRBV5-6 ASSLAATRGGYT
TRBJ1-3 TRBV7-9 ASSEKRRVSGNTIY
TRBJ1-1 TRBV5-4 ASSRQDTEAF
TRBJ1-1 TRBV3-1 ASIGGTEAF
TRBJ1-2 TRBV30 AWSVLGGVRGYT